The following is a T cell receptor beta chain sequence with its context. Its antigen remains unidentified. Base qualities were left out, and no much larger clone turns up one base away. This sample is drawn from a study of blood T cell repertoires in COVID-19 (dated by TCRdb to the early 2020s). Broadly, across the study: Samples from collaborators originated in the United States, Italy and Spain and spanned both the acute and convalescent phases of COVID-19. Samples came from the ongoing ImmuneRACE study (first 160 participants) plus 1,254 subjects from 6 global collaborators. The material from the prospective study consisted of cDNA or gDNA derived from T cells, B-cell-depleted T cells, or PBMCs. The repertoires were made available in a free public database intended to serve as a resource for research on the immune response to SARS-CoV-2. HLA class I and class II types, where available, came from metadata supplied by the sample provider rather than from assay-based typing. A de-identified subject ID, COVID-19 status, age in years and sex were almost always included in the sample metadata. The dataset comprised deeply sampled blood TCRbeta repertoires from subjects exposed to, actively infected with, or recovered from COVID-19. What the study reported, not specific to this receptor: The amount of clinical and demographic metadata varied by source and participant and was provided uncurated.

Taken from cysteine to phenylalanine, the CDR3 has 14 residues. The CDR3 DNA has 42 bases and is translated from base 1. Relative to germline, V is 5 bases shorter and J is 5 bases shorter, with 16 bases between their ends. CDR1 MNHNY and CDR2 SVGAGI are derived from the germline V gene (reference sequence). TCRbeta CDR3 regions were amplified from genomic DNA by means of the immunoSEQ Assay, a bias-controlled multiplex PCR. Regarding the original processing steps: The number of nucleated cells in each sample was estimated from the amplification of reference gene primers within the assay. To quantify the absolute abundance of each unique TCRbeta CDR3 rearrangement, sequence reads were collapsed and filtered. For each sample, productive Simpson clonality was calculated by taking the square root of Simpson's diversity index across productive rearrangements. The table comes from immuneACCESS by way of TCRdb, which keeps in-frame sequences with V and J called. Part of the clones is missing from these tables; in studies checked, under half for an unresolved V gene and the rest for unknown reasons. V and J calls plus clone size are reproduced from that table; the DNA served to infer D and trimming. The sample records roughly 170,000 clones, about 83% of which are singletons. The biggest ten clones account for about 12% of the sample.

One collaborating source in Seattle enrolled patients during active infection and followed them longitudinally through the course of disease. Whole blood was collected in K2EDTA tubes by collaborating institutions according to the institutions' own protocols. For TCRbeta analysis, collaborators shipped samples in one of three forms: frozen whole blood, isolated PBMCs, or DNA extracted from either of those sample types. The rearranged segments are TRBV6-6 and TRBJ2-7; the D gene is possibly TRBD2, with 6 bases matching. The clonotype originates from a woman between 65 and 79 years old with COVID-19, enrolled during active disease. The sequenced sample consisted of peripheral blood. The nucleotide sequence is given as TGTGCCAGCAGTGCCGGGGGTACCCTGGACGAGCAGTACTTC. This encodes CASSAGGTLDEQYF.